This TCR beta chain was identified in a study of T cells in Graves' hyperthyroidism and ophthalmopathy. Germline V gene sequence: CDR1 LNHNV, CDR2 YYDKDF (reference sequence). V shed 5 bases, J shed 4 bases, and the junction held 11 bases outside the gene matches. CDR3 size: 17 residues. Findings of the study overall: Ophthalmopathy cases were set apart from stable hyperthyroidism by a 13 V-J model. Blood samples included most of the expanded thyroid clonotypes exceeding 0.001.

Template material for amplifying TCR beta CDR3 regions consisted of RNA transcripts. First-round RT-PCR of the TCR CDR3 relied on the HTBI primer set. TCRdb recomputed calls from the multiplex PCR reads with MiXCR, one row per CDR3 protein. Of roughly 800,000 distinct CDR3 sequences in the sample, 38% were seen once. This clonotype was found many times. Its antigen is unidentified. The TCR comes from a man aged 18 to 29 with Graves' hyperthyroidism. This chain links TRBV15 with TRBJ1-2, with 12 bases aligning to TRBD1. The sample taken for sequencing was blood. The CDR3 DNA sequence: TGTGCCACCAGCTCCGGGACAGGGGGCGTTTTGAGCTATGGCTACACCTTC. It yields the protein CATSSGTGGVLSYGYTF.